This TCR beta chain was captured by sequencing in a study of blood T cell repertoires in COVID-19. Study as a whole: Sites in the United States, Italy and Spain provided acute and convalescent COVID-19 samples.

In the original analysis: Reference gene primer amplification gave estimated nucleated cell counts. The protocol was immunoSEQ multiplex PCR, while the TCRdb copy is restricted to in-frame clones and leaves out a portion. V and J calls plus clone size are reproduced from that table; the DNA served to infer D and trimming. The sample carries about 200,000 clones, 70% to 90% recorded once. Participant reports of clinical history set cohort assignment. All recovered Cohort 3 donors got two negative PCRs, got clearance, or saw symptom resolution. Notes on this clone: One junction end does not reproduce the germline sequence, and a read error may be involved.

The CDR3 runs to 13 residues. Germline V gives CDR1 LGHNA, CDR2 YNFKEQ. Sequencing was carried out using PBMCs or T cells enriched from blood (not recorded which). The receptor comes from a woman aged 18-30 years who had recovered from COVID-19. This chain uses TRBV4-2 with TRBJ2-1, with 7 bases that match TRBD2. DNA of the CDR3: TGTGCCAGCAGCCAGGGGGGAGGGAATGGGCAGTTCTTC. Translating gives CASSQGGGNGQFF.